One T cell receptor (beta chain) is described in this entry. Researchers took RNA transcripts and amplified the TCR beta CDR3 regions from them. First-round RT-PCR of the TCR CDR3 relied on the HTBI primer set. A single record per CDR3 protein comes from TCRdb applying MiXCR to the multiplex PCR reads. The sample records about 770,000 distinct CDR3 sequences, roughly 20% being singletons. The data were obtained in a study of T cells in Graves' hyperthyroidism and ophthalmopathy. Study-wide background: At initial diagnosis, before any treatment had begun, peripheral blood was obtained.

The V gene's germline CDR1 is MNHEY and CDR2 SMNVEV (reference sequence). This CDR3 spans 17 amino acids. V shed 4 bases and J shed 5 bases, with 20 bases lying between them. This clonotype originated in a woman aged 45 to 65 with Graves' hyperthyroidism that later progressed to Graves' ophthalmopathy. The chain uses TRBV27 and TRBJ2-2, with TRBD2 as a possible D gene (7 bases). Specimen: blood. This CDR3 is CASSWGGGGAGTGELFF. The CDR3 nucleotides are TGTGCCAGCAGTTGGGGTGGGGGGGGGGCCGGGACCGGGGAGCTGTTTTTT.